The source of this T cell receptor beta chain is a study of response to subunit inactivated influenza vaccine. Study-wide results and limits: Researchers suggested that each seasonal influenza vaccination recruits few new T cells.

MiXCR was run by TCRdb on the RT-PCR reads, yielding one entry per CDR3 protein. Of roughly 650,000 distinct CDR3 sequences in the sample, approximately 14% were seen once. For this clonotype: The antigen is not known.

This clonotype originated in a man aged 50-60 years who received an inactivated influenza vaccine. The sequenced sample was PBMCs from blood, obtained less than 13 days after vaccination.

CDR3 region: CASSSSGTSPYNEQFF. CDR3 nucleotides: TGTGCCAGCAGCTCCTCCGGGACATCCCCCTACAATGAGCAGTTCTTC. This chain links TRBV7-3 with TRBJ2-1, with D maybe TRBD1 (6 bases). The CDR3 contains 16 residues. The germline V and J ends were trimmed by 4 bases and 2 bases, with 15 bases remaining between them. Per the germline V gene, CDR1 is SGHTA and CDR2 is FQGTGA.